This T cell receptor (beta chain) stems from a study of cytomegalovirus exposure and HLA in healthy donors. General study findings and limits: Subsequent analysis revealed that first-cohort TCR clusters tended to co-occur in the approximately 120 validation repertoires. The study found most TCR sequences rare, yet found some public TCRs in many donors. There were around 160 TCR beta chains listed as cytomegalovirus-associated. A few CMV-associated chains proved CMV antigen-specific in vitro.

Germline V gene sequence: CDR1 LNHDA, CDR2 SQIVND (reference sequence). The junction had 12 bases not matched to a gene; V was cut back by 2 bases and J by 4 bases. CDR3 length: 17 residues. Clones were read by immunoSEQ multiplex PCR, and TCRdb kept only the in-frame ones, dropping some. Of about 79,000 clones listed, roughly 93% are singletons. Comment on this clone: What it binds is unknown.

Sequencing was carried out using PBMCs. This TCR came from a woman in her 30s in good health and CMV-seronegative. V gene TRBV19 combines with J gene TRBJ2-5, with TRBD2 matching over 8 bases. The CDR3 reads CASSIMGVAGGGETQYF. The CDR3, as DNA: TGTGCCAGTAGTATAATGGGTGTGGCGGGAGGCGGAGAGACCCAGTACTTC.